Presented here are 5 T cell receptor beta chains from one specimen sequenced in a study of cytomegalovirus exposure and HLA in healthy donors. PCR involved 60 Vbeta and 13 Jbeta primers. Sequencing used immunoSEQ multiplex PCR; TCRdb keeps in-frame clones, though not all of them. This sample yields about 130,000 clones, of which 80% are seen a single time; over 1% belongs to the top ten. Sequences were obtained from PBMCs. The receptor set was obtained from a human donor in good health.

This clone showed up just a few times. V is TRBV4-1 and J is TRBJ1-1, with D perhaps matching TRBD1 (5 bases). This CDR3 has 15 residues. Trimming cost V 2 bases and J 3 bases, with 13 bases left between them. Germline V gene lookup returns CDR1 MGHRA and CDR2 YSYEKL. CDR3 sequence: CASSQPGWGDTEAFF. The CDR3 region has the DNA TGCGCCAGCAGCCAACCAGGGTGGGGTGACACTGAAGCTTTCTTT.

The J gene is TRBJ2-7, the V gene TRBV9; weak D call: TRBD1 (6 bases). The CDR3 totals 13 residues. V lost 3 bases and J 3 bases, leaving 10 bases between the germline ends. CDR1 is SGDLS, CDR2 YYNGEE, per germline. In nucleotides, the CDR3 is TGTGCCAGCAGCGACAGGGTGGGCTACGAGCAGTACTTC. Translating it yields CASSDRVGYEQYF.

CDR3 bases: TGTGCCAGCAGCTTGGGGGGGACAGGGGCCCAACTCACAGATACGCAGTATTTT. It translates to CASSLGGTGAQLTDTQYF. The chain is built from TRBV5-4 and TRBJ2-3; 10 bases are a match to TRBD1. The CDR3 runs to 18 residues. V trimming: 0 bases; J trimming: 2 bases; junction bases outside the gene matches: 9. Germline assignment: CDR1 SGHNT and CDR2 YYREEE (reference sequence).

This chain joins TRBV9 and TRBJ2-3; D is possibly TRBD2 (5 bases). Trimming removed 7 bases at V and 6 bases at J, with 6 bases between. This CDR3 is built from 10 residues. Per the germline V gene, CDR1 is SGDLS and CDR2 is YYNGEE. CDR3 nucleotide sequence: TGTGCCAGCGGGGAGGATACGCAGTATTTT. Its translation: CASGEDTQYF.

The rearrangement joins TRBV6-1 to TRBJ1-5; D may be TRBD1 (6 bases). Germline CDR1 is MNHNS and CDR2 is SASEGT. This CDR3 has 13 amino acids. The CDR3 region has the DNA TGTGCAAGCGGGACACCCTTAAATCAGCCCCAGCATTTT. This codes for CASGTPLNQPQHF.